What follows describes a single TCR beta chain. Its target is not known. The sample is drawn from a study of shared clonotypes between healthy human individuals. Some clones are missing from TCRdb's copy, which holds only in-frame ones; the method was immunoSEQ multiplex PCR. The sample carries around 79,000 clones, roughly two thirds recorded once. Study-wide points: Unshared clonotypes carried lower generation probabilities than those common to all four donors. Incomplete sequencing of sorted subsets was indicated by rarefaction despite large depth. Naive subsets generally had larger estimated richness than memory subsets.

In germline, CDR1 is MNHNS, CDR2 SASEGT. The V end lost 0 bases, the J end lost 7 bases, and 7 bases lay between the germline ends. The length of the CDR3 is 13 residues. This sequence originates from a man aged 25 to 40 in good health. Material: memory CD8+ T cells sorted from blood. Subset reported: CD45RO+ cells pooled with CCR7-negative TemRA cells. The rearrangement links TRBV6-1 to TRBJ1-5; D ambiguous. CDR3 bases: TGTGCCAGCAGTGAAGCACCGCGACAGCCCCAGCATTTT. Protein product: CASSEAPRQPQHF.